This section outlines one T cell receptor (beta chain) sequence together with its context. This CDR3 comprises 16 residues. CDR1 is LGHNA and CDR2 is YSLEER in the germline V gene. V lost 0 bases, J lost 5 bases, and 7 bases stayed unmatched. This entry comes from a study of blood T cell repertoires in COVID-19. Authors' analysis steps: Amplification from reference gene primers served as the basis for estimated nucleated cell counts. Data came from immunoSEQ multiplex PCR; TCRdb stores just in-frame clones and leaves some out. The V and J calls and the clone size are those of that table, but D and trimming were determined from the DNA. Of roughly 73,000 clones in the sample, roughly 74% are singletons; the top ten hold roughly a sixth.

The J gene is TRBJ2-3, the V gene TRBV4-3; 8 bases line up with TRBD2. The clonotype comes from a human donor in a cohort sampled during active COVID-19. The specimen sequenced was peripheral blood. CDR3 coding DNA: TGCGCCAGCAGCCAAGATCTAGCGGGTGGGAGAGATACGCAGTATTTT. This translates into CASSQDLAGGRDTQYF.